The sequence of this T cell receptor (beta chain) was determined in a study of radiation and T cells in renal cell carcinoma. Study details: Nephrectomy followed 15 Gy stereotactic body radiation by 4 weeks. Study-level results: Top tumor clonotypes rose in blood 2 weeks post-radiation, then contracted.

Sample time point: blood 2 weeks post-SBRT. Treatment in this sample: 15 Gy SBRT to primary tumor, nephrectomy 4 weeks later. Radiation-treated patients gave blood at baseline, week 2 and week 4. This renal cell carcinoma was of the clear cell type. Germline loops: CDR1 SGHRS, CDR2 YFSETQ. The CDR3 is 17 amino acids. V shed 4 bases and J shed 7 bases, with 24 bases lying between them. As regards this clone: What it binds is unknown.

Sequencing was performed with immunoSEQ multiplex PCR; in TCRdb, only in-frame clones are kept and a portion is missing. This sample has about 130,000 clones, with 80% to 90% found just once. The source was blood, collected from a patient whose treatment included radiotherapy and nephrectomy. This TCR derives from a woman in her sixties or seventies with renal cell carcinoma. This sequence joins TRBV5-1 and TRBJ1-5; unclear D gene. The CDR3 here is CASSLTEEIRSAQPQHF. In nucleotides, the CDR3 is TGCGCCAGCAGCCTCACCGAGGAGATTAGGTCAGCCCAGCCCCAGCATTTT. Filled out from reference TRBV5-1 and TRBJ1-5, the complete variable domain reads KAGVTQTPRYLIKTRGQQVTLSCSPISGHRSVSWYQQTPGQGLQFLFEYFSETQRNKGNFPGRFSGRQFSNSRSEMNVSTLELGDSALYLCASSLTEEIRSAQPQHFGDGTRLSIL.